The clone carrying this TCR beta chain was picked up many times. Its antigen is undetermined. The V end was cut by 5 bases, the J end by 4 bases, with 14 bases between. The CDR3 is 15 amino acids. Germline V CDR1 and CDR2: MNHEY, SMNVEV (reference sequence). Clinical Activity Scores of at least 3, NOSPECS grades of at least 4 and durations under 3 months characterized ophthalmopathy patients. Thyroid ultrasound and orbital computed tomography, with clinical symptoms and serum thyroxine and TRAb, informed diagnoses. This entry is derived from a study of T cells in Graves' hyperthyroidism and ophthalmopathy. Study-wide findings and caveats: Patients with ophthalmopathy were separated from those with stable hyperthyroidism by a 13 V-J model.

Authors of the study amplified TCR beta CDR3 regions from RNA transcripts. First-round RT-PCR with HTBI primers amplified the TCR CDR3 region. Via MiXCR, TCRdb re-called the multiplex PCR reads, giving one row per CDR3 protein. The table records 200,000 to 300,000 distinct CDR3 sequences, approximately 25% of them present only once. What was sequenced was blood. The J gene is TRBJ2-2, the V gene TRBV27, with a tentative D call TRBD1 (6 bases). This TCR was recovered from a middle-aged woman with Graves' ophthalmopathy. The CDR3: CASSVNRVTTGELFF. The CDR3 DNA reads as TGTGCCAGCAGTGTAAACAGGGTAACCACCGGGGAGCTGTTTTTT.